The T cell receptor (beta chain) under discussion was sequenced for a study of vaccination and CD4 T cells after COVID-19. Sample treatment: approximately 9-day PBMC culture with coronavirus spike peptide pools or control peptides (ViraFEST assay). This clonotype is a singleton in its sample. What it binds is not known. Sequencing of DNA taken from cultured CD4+ T cells relied on the Oncomine TCR Beta short-read assay. TCRdb itself ran the PCR reads through MiXCR, one entry per CDR3 protein. This sample has around 25,000 distinct CDR3 sequences; under 55% occur once, and the top ten carry approximately 7.5%. V dropped 5 bases and J dropped 6; count of bases not matched to a gene: 11. This CDR3 region has 16 residues. CDR1 is SNHLY and CDR2 is FYNNEI in the germline V gene.

The TCR sequence derives from a human donor who had recovered from COVID-19. The source material was CD4+ T cells from blood, cultured in vitro. The rearrangement uses TRBV2 and TRBJ2-3; the match to TRBD1 covers 10 bases. Here the CDR3 DNA reads TGTGCCAGCAGTCGACAGGGGGCCATCCTGGGTGATACGCAGTATTTT. This translates into CASSRQGAILGDTQYF. The full variable domain, completed using reference TRBV2 and TRBJ2-3, is EPEVTQTPSHQVTQMGQEVILRCVPISNHLYFYWYRQILGQKVEFLVSFYNNEISEKSEIFDDQFSVERPDGSNFTLKIRSTKLEDSAMYFCASSRQGAILGDTQYFGPGTRLTVL.